This paragraph reports one T cell receptor beta chain. Clones were sequenced by immunoSEQ multiplex PCR, and TCRdb holds only the in-frame ones, with some missing. The sample yields more than 85,000 clones, about 80% seen once. The data were obtained in a study of blood T cell repertoires in COVID-19. Deletions cut 9 bases from V and 1 base from J, with 19 bases between. Germline CDR1 and CDR2: LGHNA and YNFKEQ. The length of the CDR3 is 15 residues. Sequencing input: peripheral blood. The V and J genes are TRBV4-2 and TRBJ2-7; the D gene could be TRBD1 or TRBD2 (5 bases each). This receptor was identified in a man aged 65 to 79 with acute or convalescent COVID-19. The CDR3 DNA follows: TGTGCCAGTAGCGTACTCGACAGAGAGTCCTACGAGCAGTACTTC. Translating it yields CASSVLDRESYEQYF.